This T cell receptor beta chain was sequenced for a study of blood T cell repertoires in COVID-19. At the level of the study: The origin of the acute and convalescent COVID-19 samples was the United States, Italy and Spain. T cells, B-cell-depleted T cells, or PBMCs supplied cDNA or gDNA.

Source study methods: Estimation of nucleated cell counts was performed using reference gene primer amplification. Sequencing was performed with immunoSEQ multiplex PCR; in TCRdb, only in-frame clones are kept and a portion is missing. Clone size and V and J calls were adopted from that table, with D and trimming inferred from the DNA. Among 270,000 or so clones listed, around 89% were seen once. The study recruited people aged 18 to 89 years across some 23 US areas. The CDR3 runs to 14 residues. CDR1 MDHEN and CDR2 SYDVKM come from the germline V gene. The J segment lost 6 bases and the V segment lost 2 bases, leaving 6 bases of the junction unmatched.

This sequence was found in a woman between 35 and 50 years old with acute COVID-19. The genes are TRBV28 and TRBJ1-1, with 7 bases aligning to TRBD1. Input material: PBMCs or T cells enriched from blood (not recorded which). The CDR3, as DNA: TGTGCCAGCAGTTTAGTAGGGGGCGGCTCTGAAGCTTTCTTT. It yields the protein CASSLVGGGSEAFF.